This entry is about one TCR beta chain. Its antigen is currently unknown. The sample belongs to a study of T cells after posttransplantation cyclophosphamide. Study outcomes and limitations: TRB overlap between skin or GI tissue T cells and blood was limited. After PTCy, TRB diversity resembled that of CNI/methotrexate controls.

Profiled with immunoSEQ multiplex PCR; TCRdb holds only in-frame clones, not every one. There are some 20,000 clones in the sample; less than 98% occur only once, and about 0.12% lies in the top ten. Unmatched junction bases numbered 20, after V lost 5 bases and J lost 6 bases. The CDR3 runs 18 residues. The germline CDR1 and CDR2 sequences are LNHDA and SQIVND (reference sequence). The naive gate required viable CD3+CD4+ or CD3+CD8+ cells with CCR7+CD45RA+CD45RO-CD95-CD27+CD28+ phenotype. Peripheral blood was collected from the related graft donor on the marrow donation day. The chain couples TRBV19 to TRBJ1-2; 8 nucleotides agree with TRBD1. This TCR came from a man aged 50-60 years in good health, CMV-negative, and a related stem cell transplant donor. The specimen was naive CD4+ T cells sorted from PBMCs. CDR3 nucleotide sequence: TGTGCCAGTAGTCCGACAGGGGCCCCTAACCTTCCGCCCCATGGCTACACCTTC. Protein sequence: CASSPTGAPNLPPHGYTF.